Presented here are 3 T cell receptor beta chains from one specimen sequenced in a study of T cells expressing NK-cell markers. TCRdb reworked the 5' RACE reads into one entry per CDR3 protein, no DNA. This table holds roughly 160,000 distinct CDR3 sequences. The specimen sequenced was blood T cells: a sorted CD56 or NKG2C T cell subset, CD4+ or CD8+ T cells, or bulk PBMC T cells (not recorded which). The receptors were sampled from a woman aged 18-70 years in good health.

CDR3 sequence reads: CASSYAGQYNEQFF. V usage is TRBV6-5 and J usage is TRBJ2-1; absent DNA, TCRdb's TRBD1 call cannot be checked. This CDR3 has 14 amino acids. Germline CDR1 is MNHEY and CDR2 is SVGAGI.

The V and J genes are TRBV14 and TRBJ2-2; the TCRdb D gene call, TRBD1, has no DNA to confirm it. There are 15 residues in the CDR3. Germline assignment: CDR1 SGHDN and CDR2 FVKESK. The CDR3 spells CASSQVGQGPGELFF.

This rearrangement joins TRBV20-1 to TRBJ2-7; TCRdb lists TRBD1, though no DNA is available to test this call. The CDR3 is 15 amino acids. Germline-derived CDR1 and CDR2 are DFQATT and SNEGSKA (reference sequence). This CDR3 reads CSARERKGPPYEQYF.